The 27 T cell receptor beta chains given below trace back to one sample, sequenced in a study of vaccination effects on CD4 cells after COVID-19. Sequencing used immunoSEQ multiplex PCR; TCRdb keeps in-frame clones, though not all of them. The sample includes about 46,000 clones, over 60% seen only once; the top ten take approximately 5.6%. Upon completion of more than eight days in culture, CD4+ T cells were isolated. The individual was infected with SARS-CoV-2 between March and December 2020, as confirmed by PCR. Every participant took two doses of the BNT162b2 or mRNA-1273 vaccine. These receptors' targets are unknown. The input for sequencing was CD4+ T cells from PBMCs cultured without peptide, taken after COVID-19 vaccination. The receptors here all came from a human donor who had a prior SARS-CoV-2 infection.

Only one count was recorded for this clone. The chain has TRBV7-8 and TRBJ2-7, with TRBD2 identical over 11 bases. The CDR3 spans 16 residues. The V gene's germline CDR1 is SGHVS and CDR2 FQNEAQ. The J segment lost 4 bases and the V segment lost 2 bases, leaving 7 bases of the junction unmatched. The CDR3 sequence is CASSLLGSGGGYEQYF. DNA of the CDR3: TGTGCCAGCAGCTTATTGGGTAGCGGGGGGGGTTACGAGCAGTACTTC.

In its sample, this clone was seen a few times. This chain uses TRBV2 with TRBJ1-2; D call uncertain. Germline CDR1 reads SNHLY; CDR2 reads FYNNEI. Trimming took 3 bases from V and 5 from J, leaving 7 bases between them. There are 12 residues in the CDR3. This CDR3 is CASSEEEYGYTF. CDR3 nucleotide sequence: TGTGCCAGCAGTGAGGAGGAATATGGCTACACCTTC.

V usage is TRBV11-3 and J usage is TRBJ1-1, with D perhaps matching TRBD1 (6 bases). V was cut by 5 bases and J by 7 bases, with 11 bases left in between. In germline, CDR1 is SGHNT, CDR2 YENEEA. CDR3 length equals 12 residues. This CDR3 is CASSPDRLEAFF. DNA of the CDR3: TGTGCCAGCAGCCCGGACAGACTTGAAGCTTTCTTT.

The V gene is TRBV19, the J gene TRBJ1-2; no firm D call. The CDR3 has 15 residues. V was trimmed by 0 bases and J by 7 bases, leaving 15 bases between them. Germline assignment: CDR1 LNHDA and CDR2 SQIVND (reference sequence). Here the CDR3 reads CASSIDGAVFSGYTF. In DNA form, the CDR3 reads TGTGCCAGTAGTATAGACGGAGCCGTTTTCTCTGGCTACACCTTC.

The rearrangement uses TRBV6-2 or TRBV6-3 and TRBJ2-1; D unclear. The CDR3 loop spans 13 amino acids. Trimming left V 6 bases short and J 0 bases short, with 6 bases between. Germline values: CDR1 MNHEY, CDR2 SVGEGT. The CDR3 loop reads CASSPSSYNEQFF. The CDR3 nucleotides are TGTGCCAGCAGCCCTAGCTCCTACAATGAGCAGTTCTTC.

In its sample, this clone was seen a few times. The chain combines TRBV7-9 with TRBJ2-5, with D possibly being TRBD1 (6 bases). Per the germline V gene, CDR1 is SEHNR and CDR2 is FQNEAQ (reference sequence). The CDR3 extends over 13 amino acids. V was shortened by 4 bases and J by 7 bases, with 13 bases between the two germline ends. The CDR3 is CASSSQQGGTQYF. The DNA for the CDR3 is TGTGCCAGCAGCTCCCAACAGGGCGGGACCCAGTACTTC.

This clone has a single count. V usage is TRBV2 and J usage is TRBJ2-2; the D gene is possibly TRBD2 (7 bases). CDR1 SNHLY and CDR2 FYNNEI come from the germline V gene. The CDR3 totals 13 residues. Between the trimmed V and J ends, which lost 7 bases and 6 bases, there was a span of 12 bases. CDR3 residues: CASNNGGPGELFF. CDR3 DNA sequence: TGTGCCAGCAATAACGGGGGGCCCGGGGAGCTGTTTTTT. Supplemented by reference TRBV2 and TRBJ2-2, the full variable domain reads EPEVTQTPSHQVTQMGQEVILRCVPISNHLYFYWYRQILGQKVEFLVSFYNNEISEKSEIFDDQFSVERPDGSNFTLKIRSTKLEDSAMYFCASNNGGPGELFFGEGSRLTVL.

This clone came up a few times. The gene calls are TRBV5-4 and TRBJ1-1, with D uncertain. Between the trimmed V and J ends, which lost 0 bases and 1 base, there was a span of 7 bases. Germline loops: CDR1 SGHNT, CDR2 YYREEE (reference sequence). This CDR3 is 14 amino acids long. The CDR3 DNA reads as TGTGCCAGCAGCTTGGTACAGCGGAACACTGAAGCTTTCTTT. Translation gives CASSLVQRNTEAFF. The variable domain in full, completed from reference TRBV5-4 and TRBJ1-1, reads ETGVTQSPTHLIKTRGQQVTLRCSSQSGHNTVSWYQQALGQGPQFIFQYYREEENGRGNFPPRFSGLQFPNYSSELNVNALELDDSALYLCASSLVQRNTEAFFGQGTRLTVV.

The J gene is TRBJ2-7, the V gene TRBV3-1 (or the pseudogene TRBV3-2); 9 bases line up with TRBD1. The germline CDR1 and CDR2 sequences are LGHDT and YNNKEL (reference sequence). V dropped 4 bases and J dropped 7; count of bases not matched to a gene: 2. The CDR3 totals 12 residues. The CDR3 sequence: CASSLDRGEQYF. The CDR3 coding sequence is TGTGCCAGCAGCCTGGACAGGGGTGAGCAGTACTTC.

CDR3 in amino acids: CASSQASWGEQFF. The CDR3 DNA sequence: TGCGCCAGCAGCCAGGCCAGCTGGGGTGAGCAGTTCTTC. The chain employs TRBV4-3 and TRBJ2-1; D remains unclear. V gave up 3 bases and J gave up 9 bases, with 12 bases separating them. The CDR3 length is 13 residues. Germline lookup yields CDR1 LGHNA and CDR2 YSLEER.

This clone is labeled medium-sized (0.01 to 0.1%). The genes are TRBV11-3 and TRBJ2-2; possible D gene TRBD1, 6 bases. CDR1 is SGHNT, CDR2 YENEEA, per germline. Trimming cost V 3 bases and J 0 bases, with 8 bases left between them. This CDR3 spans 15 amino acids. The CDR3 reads CASSFRTANTGELFF. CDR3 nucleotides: TGTGCCAGCAGCTTTAGGACAGCGAACACCGGGGAGCTGTTTTTT.

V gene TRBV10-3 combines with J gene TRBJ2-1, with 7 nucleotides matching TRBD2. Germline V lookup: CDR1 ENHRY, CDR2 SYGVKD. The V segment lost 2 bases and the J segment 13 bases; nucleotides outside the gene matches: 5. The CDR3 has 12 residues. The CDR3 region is CAISELAEIQFF. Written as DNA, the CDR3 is TGTGCCATCAGTGAGCTAGCGGAGATCCAGTTCTTC.

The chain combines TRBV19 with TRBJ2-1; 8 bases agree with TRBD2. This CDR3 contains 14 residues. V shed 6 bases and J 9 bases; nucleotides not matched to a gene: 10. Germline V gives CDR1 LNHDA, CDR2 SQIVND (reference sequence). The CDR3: CASRLTGGSAEQFF. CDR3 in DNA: TGTGCCAGTAGACTAACGGGGGGGTCGGCTGAGCAGTTCTTC.

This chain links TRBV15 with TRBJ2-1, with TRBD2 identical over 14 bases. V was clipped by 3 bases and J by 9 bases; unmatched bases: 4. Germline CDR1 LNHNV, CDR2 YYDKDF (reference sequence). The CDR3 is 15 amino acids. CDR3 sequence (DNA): TGTGCCACCAGCAGGGGACTAGCGGGAGCAGGTGAGCAGTTCTTC. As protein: CATSRGLAGAGEQFF.

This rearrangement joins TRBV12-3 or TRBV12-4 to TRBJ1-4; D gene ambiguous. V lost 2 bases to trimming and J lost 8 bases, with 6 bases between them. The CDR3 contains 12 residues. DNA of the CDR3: TGTGCCAGCAGTTTATGGGGAGAAAAACTGTTTTTT. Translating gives CASSLWGEKLFF.

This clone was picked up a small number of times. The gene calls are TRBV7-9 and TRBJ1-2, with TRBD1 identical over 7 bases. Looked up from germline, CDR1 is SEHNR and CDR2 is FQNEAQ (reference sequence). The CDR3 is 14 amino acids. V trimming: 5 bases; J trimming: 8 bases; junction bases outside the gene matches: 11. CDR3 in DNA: TGTGCCAGCAGCGCGGCCGGGACAGACTTCGGCTACACCTTC. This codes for CASSAAGTDFGYTF.

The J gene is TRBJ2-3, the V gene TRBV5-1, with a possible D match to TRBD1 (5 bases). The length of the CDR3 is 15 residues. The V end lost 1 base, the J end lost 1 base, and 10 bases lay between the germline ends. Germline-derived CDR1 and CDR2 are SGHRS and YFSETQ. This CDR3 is CASSLYGAGTDTQYF. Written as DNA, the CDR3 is TGCGCCAGCAGCTTGTATGGGGCCGGCACAGATACGCAGTATTTT.

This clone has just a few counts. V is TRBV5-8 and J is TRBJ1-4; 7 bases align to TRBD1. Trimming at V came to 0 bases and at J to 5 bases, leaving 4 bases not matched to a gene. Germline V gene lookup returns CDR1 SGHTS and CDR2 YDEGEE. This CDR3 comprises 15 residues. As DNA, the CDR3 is TGTGCCAGCAGCTTGGAGGGACAGAGAAATGAAAAACTGTTTTTT. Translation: CASSLEGQRNEKLFF. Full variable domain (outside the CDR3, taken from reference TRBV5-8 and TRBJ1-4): EAGVTQSPTHLIKTRGQQATLRCSPISGHTSVYWYQQALGLGLQFLLWYDEGEERNRGNFPPRFSGRQFPNYSSELNVNALELEDSALYLCASSLEGQRNEKLFFGSGTQLSVL.

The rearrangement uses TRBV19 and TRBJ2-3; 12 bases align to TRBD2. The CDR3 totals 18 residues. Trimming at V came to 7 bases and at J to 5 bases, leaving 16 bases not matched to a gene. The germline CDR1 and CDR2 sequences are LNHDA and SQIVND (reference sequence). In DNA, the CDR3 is TGTGCCAGTACCCAGACCGTTCTAGCGGGGGGGCCCGGAGATACGCAGTATTTT. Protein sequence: CASTQTVLAGGPGDTQYF.

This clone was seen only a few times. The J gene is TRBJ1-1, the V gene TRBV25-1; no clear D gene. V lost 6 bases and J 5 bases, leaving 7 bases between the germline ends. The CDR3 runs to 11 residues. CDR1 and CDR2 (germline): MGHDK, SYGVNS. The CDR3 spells CASSSGTEAFF. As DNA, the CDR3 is TGTGCCAGCAGCTCGGGGACTGAAGCTTTCTTT.

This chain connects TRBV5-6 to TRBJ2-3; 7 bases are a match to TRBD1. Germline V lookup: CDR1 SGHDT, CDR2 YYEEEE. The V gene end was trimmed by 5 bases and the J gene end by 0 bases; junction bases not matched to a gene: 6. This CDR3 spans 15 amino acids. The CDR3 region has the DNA TGTGCCAGCAGGGAGACAGGGCGTAGCACAGATACGCAGTATTTT. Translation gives CASRETGRSTDTQYF.

The CDR3 coding sequence is TGTGCCAGCAGCTTAGCCGGACTAGCGGGAGGAGGAGAGCAGTACTTC. It translates to CASSLAGLAGGGEQYF. This chain uses TRBV11-3 with TRBJ2-7, with 14 bases fitting TRBD2. CDR1 and CDR2 from the germline V gene are SGHNT and YENEEA. There are 16 residues in the CDR3. The trim removed 1 base at V and 7 bases at J, leaving 6 bases unmatched.

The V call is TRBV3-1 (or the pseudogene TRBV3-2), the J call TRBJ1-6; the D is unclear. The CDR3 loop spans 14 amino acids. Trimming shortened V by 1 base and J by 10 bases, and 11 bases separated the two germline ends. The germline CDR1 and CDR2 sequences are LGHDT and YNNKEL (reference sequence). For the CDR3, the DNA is TGTGCCAGCAGCCAAGGCCCCTTCGACTCACCCCTCCACTTT. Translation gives CASSQGPFDSPLHF.

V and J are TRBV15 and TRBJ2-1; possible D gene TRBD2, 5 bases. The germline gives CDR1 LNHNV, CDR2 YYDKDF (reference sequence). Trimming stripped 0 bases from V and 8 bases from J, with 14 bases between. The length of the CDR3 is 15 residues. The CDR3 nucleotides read TGTGCCACCAGCAGAGATGATCCCCGGCGGGATGAGCAGTTCTTC. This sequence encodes CATSRDDPRRDEQFF.

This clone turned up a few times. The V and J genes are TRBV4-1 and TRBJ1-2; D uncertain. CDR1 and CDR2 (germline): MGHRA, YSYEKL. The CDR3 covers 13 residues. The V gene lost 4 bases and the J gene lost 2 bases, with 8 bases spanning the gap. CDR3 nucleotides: TGCGCCAGCAGCCGTACAGAAAACTATGGCTACACCTTC. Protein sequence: CASSRTENYGYTF.

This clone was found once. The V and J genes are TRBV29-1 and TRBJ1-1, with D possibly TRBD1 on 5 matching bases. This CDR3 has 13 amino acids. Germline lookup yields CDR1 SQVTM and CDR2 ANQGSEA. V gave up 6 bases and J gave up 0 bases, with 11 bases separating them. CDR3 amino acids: CSVRRVMNTEAFF. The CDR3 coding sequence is TGCAGCGTCCGCAGGGTAATGAACACTGAAGCTTTCTTT.

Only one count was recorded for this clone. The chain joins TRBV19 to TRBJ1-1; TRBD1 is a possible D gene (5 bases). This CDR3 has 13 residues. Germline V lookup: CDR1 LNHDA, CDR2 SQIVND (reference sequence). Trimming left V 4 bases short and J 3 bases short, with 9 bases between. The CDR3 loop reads CASSRGTYTEAFF. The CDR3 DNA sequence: TGTGCCAGTAGTAGAGGGACGTACACTGAAGCTTTCTTT.